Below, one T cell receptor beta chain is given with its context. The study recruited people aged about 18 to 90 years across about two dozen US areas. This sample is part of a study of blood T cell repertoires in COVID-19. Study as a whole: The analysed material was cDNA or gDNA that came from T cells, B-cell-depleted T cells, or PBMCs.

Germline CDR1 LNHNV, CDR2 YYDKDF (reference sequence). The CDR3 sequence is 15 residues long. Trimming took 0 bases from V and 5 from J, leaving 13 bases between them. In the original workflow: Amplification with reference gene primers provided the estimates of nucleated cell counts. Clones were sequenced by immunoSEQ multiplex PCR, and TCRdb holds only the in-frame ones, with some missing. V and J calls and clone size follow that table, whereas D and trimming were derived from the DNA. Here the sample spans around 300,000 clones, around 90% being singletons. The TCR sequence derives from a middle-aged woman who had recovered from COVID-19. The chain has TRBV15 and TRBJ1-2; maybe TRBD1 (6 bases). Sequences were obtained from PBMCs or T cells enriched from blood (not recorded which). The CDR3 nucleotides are TGTGCCACCAGCAGAGACACCAGGGGAGTATATGGCTACACCTTC. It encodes CATSRDTRGVYGYTF.